This T cell receptor (beta chain) is from a study of T-cell reconstitution after alpha-beta-depleted transplantation in children. Whole-study results and caveats: Expanded graft clones, several hundred of them, were reportedly the source of alpha-beta T cells about two months after transplant. Most T-cell counts and diversity one year after the transplant came from T cells that were newly produced. The study traced high day-60 TCRbeta diversity in some patients to surviving recipient T cells and thymic progenitors.

Unique molecular identifiers tagged the TCRbeta library. One entry per CDR3 protein results from TCRdb running MiXCR on the PCR reads. The table includes 200,000 to 250,000 distinct CDR3 sequences, about a tenth detected once. This clonotype showed up many times. The antigen remains unidentified. Germline-derived CDR1 and CDR2 are MDHEN and SYDVKM. The CDR3 has 13 residues. Unmatched junction bases numbered 1, after V lost 4 bases and J lost 2 bases. This material consisted of PBMCs, taken before TCRalphabeta/CD19-depleted stem cell transplant. The receptor was isolated from a child younger than two with acute myeloid leukemia, due to receive a stem cell transplant. The chain recombines TRBV28 with TRBJ2-5; 7 nucleotides agree with TRBD2. The chain's CDR3 is CASSWGGQETQYF. CDR3 coding DNA: TGTGCCAGCAGTTGGGGGGGGCAAGAGACCCAGTACTTC.